This TCR beta chain comes out of a study of blood T cell repertoires in COVID-19. The CDR3 has 14 amino acids. Germline V gives CDR1 SGHNT, CDR2 YYREEE (reference sequence). Trimming cost V 1 base and J 1 base, with 6 bases left between them. This clone was recorded a few times. In the original processing: Amplification of reference gene primers was used by the study to estimate nucleated cell counts. The table came from immunoSEQ multiplex PCR; TCRdb's copy has only in-frame clones and leaves some out. V and J calls and clone size come straight from that table; D and trimming were deduced from the DNA. This table holds some 60,000 clones, 80% to 85% found once.

The V and J genes are TRBV5-4 and TRBJ1-5; D gene unclear. This clonotype originated in a man aged 25-40 years with COVID-19, enrolled during active disease. Specimen: peripheral blood. The CDR3 bases are TGTGCCAGCAGCTTGAGAGGGAGCAATCAGCCCCAGCATTTT. Its translation: CASSLRGSNQPQHF.